This TCR beta chain was recovered during a study of regulatory T cells in long-lasting Graves disease. The CDR3 length is 15 residues. V dropped 6 bases and J dropped 3; count of bases not matched to a gene: 9. Per germline, CDR1 DFQATT and CDR2 SNEGSKA (reference sequence). In its sample, this clonotype was seen a few times. TCR beta libraries were built with iRepertoire HTBI primers and Arm-PCR of CDR3 regions. TCRdb redid the calling of the multiplex PCR reads with MiXCR, one entry per CDR3 protein. The sample lists over 250,000 distinct CDR3 sequences; around 23% were seen once. Time point: persistent/refractory GD, antithyroid drugs over 5 years with positive TRAb. After RNA was extracted from PBMCs, the TCR library was made from it.

The chain carries TRBV20-1 and TRBJ2-7; TRBD2 agrees at 12 bases. The source was peripheral blood mononuclear cells (PBMCs), collected when the disease was refractory, from a patient treated with antithyroid drugs. This receptor was identified in a female donor with Graves disease. CDR3 in amino acids: CSAQATSGGYYEQYF. For the CDR3, the DNA is TGCAGTGCCCAGGCGACTAGCGGGGGATACTACGAGCAGTACTTC.